What follows is one T cell receptor beta chain and its context. The antigen is undetermined. The data were obtained in a study of shared clonotypes between healthy human individuals. Study at large: Per-donor plates numbered three CD4 naive, three CD4 memory, two CD8 naive and one CD8 memory.

The CDR3 totals 13 residues. The ends were cut back, 3 bases at V and 2 bases at J, with 7 bases in the middle. Germline V gives CDR1 MNHEY, CDR2 SMNVEV (reference sequence). Selected positively for CCR7 and CD45RO-negative, naive CD8 cells excluded terminally differentiated effector memory CD45RA+ cells. The study ran the assay at deep level. Data came from immunoSEQ multiplex PCR; TCRdb stores just in-frame clones and leaves some out. The profile covers about 680,000 clones, with about 91% appearing a single time and roughly 24% taken by the ten largest. General study results and limits: Specimens sampled were limited to blood, with tissue repertoires likely differing. Rarefaction showed sorted-subset sequencing was incomplete despite large depth.

Material for sequencing was naive CD8+ T cells sorted from blood. The sequence was obtained from a man aged 30 to 39 in good health. The chain employs TRBV27 and TRBJ1-1; D is ambiguous. The CDR3 DNA reads as TGTGCCAGCAGTTTTTCGCAAAACACTGAAGCTTTCTTT. Translation gives CASSFSQNTEAFF.